The TCR beta chain under discussion was sequenced for a study of neurological immune-mediated disorders. Many counts were recorded for this clonotype. As to time point: longitudinal time-point 3. The germline CDR1 and CDR2 sequences are MNHEY and SVGAGI. The junction had 3 bases not matched to a gene; V was cut back by 6 bases and J by 3 bases. This CDR3 region has 15 residues. TCRdb itself ran the 5' RACE reads through MiXCR, one entry per CDR3 protein. The sample shows about 48,000 distinct CDR3 sequences, about an eighth of them seen only once. The sequenced sample consisted of PBMCs. The chain combines TRBV6-5 with TRBJ2-3, with 13 bases matching TRBD2. This clonotype was sampled from a male donor with HTLV-1-associated myelopathy (HAM/TSP). CDR3 protein: CASRQGLAGTDTQYF. The CDR3 DNA sequence: TGTGCCAGCAGGCAGGGACTAGCGGGAACAGATACGCAGTATTTT.